Described below is a single T cell receptor beta chain sequence and its context. The antigen is not known. Additional DNA sequences in this sample encode the identical CDR3. PCR amplification relied on 60 Vbeta primers (plus 13 Jbeta primers). Some clones are missing from TCRdb's copy, which holds only in-frame ones; the method was immunoSEQ multiplex PCR. The table records roughly 100,000 clones, around 15% of them present only once. This sample was included in a study of cytomegalovirus exposure and HLA in healthy donors. V lost 2 bases and J 4 bases, leaving 8 bases between the germline ends. Germline V gives CDR1 ENHRY, CDR2 SYGVKD. The CDR3 consists of 13 residues. General study findings and limits: Later examination showed HLA-associated TCR beta chains had greater clonal expansion than equally common others. Some V segments, including TRBV6-2 and TRBV6-3, were excluded as indistinguishable.

The sequenced sample consisted of PBMCs. The TCR comes from a female donor in good health and CMV-seronegative. The chain joins TRBV10-3 to TRBJ1-2, with D hard to call. The CDR3 DNA sequence: TGTGCCATCAGTGAGGCCAGACTCTATGGCTACACCTTC. It codes for CAISEARLYGYTF.